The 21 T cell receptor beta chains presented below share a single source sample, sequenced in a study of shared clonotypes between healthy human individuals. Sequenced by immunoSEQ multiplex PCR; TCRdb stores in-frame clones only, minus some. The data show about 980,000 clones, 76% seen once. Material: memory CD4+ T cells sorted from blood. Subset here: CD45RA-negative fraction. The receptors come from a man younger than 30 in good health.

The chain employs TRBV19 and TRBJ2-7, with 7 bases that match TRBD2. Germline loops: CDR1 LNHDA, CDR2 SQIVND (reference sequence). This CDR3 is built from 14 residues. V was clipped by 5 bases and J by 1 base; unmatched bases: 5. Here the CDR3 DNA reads TGTGCCAGTAGTTTTACTAGCGCATCCTACGAGCAGTACTTC. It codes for CASSFTSASYEQYF.

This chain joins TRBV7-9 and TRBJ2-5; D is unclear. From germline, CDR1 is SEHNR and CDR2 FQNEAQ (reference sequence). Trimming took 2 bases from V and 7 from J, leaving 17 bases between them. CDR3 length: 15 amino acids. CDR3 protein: CASSLSTGVGGTQYF. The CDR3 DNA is TGTGCCAGCAGCTTATCGACTGGAGTCGGTGGGACCCAGTACTTC.

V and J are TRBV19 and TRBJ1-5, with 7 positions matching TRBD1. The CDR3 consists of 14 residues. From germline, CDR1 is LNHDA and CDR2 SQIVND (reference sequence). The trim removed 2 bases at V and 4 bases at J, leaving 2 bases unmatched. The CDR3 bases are TGTGCCAGTAGTATAAGGGGGCAGAATCAGCCCCAGCATTTT. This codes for CASSIRGQNQPQHF. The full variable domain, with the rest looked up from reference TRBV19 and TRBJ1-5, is DGGITQSPKYLFRKEGQNVTLSCEQNLNHDAMYWYRQDPGQGLRLIYYSQIVNDFQKGDIAEGYSVSREKKESFPLTVTSAQKNPTAFYLCASSIRGQNQPQHFGDGTRLSIL.

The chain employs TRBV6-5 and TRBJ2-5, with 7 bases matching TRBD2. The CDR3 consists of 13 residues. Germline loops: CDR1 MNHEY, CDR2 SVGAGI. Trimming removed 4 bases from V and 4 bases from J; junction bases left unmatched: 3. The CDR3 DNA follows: TGTGCCAGCAGTTCCTGGGGGGGAGAGACCCAGTACTTC. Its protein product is CASSSWGGETQYF.

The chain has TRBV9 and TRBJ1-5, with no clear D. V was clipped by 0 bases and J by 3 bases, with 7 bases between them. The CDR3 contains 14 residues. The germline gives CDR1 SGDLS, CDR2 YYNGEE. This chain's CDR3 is CASSVGSVNQPQHF. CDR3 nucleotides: TGTGCCAGCAGCGTAGGCAGCGTCAATCAGCCCCAGCATTTT.

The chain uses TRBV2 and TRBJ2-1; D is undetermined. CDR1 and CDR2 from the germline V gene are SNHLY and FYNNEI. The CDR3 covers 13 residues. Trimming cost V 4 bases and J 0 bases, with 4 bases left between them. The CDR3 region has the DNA TGTGCCAGCAGTGGTAACTCCTACAATGAGCAGTTCTTC. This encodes CASSGNSYNEQFF. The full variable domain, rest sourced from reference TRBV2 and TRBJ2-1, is EPEVTQTPSHQVTQMGQEVILRCVPISNHLYFYWYRQILGQKVEFLVSFYNNEISEKSEIFDDQFSVERPDGSNFTLKIRSTKLEDSAMYFCASSGNSYNEQFFGPGTRLTVL.

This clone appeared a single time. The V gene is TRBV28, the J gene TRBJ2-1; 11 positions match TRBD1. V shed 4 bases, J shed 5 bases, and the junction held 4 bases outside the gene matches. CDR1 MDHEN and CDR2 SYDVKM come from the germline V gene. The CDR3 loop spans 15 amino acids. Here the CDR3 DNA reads TGTGCCAGCAGTTCCCCGGGACAGGGGGACAATGAGCAGTTCTTC. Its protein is CASSSPGQGDNEQFF.

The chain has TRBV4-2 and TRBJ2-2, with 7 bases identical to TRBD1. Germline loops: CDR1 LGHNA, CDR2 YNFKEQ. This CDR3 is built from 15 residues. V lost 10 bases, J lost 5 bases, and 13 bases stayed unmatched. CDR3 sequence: CATLDSGGRTGELFF. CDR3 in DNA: TGTGCCACCCTAGACTCAGGGGGAAGAACCGGGGAGCTGTTTTTT.

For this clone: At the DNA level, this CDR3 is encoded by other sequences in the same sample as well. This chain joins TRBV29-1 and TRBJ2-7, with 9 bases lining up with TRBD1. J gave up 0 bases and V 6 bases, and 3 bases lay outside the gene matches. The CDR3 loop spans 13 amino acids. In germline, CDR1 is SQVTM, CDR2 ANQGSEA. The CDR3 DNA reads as TGCAGCGTGGGGACAGGGACCTCCTACGAGCAGTACTTC. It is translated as CSVGTGTSYEQYF.

As DNA, the CDR3 is TGTGCCACATTTGCAGGGCGAACGAGCTACGAGCAGTACTTC. Amino acids: CATFAGRTSYEQYF. This chain connects TRBV11-3 to TRBJ2-7; D may be TRBD1 (5 bases). There are 14 residues in the CDR3. The V end was cut by 10 bases, the J end by 3 bases, with 19 bases between. The germline V gene has CDR1 SGHNT and CDR2 YENEEA.

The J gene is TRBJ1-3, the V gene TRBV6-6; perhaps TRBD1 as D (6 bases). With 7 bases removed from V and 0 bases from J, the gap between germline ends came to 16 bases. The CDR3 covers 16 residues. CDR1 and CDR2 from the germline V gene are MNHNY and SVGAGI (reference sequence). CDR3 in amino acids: CASTRDRRLSGNTIYF. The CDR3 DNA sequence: TGTGCCAGCACCAGAGACAGGCGACTCTCTGGAAACACCATATATTTT.

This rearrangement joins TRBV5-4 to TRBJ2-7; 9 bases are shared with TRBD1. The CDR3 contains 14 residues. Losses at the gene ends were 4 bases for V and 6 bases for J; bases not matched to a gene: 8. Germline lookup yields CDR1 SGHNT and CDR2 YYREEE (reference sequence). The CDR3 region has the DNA TGTGCCAGCAGCATTCCGGGACAGGGACGCGAGCAGTACTTC. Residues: CASSIPGQGREQYF.

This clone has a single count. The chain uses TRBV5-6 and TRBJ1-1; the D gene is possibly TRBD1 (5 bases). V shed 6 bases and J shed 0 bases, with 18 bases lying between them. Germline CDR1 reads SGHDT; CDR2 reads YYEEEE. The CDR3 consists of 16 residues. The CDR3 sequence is CASINFGWGMNTEAFF. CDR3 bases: TGTGCCAGCATCAACTTTGGATGGGGGATGAACACTGAAGCTTTCTTT.

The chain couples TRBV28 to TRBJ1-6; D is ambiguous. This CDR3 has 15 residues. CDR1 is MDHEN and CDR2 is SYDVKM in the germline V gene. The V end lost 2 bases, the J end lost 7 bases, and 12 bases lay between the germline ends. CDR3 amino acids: CASSLIAGTNSPLHF. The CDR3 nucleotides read TGTGCCAGCAGTTTAATCGCGGGTACCAATTCACCCCTCCACTTT.

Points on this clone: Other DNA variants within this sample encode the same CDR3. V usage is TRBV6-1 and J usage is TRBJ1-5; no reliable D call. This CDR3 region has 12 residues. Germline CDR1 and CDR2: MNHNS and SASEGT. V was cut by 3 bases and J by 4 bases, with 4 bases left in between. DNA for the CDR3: TGTGCCAGCAGTGAGGGGAATCAGCCCCAGCATTTT. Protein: CASSEGNQPQHF.

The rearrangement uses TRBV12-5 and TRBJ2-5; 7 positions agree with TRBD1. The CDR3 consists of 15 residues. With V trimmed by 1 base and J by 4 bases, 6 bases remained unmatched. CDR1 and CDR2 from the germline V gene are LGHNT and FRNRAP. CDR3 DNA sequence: TGTGCTAGTGGTTTGGGGCTGACAGGGAGAGAGACCCAGTACTTC. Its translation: CASGLGLTGRETQYF.

This CDR3 reads CASSFGGTQPQHF. For the CDR3, the DNA is TGTGCCAGCAGCTTTGGGGGGACTCAGCCCCAGCATTTT. The chain joins TRBV5-6 to TRBJ1-5; weak D call: TRBD1 (5 bases). The CDR3 extends over 13 amino acids. The V gene's germline CDR1 is SGHDT and CDR2 YYEEEE. The germline V and J ends were trimmed by 2 bases and 6 bases, with 9 bases remaining between them.

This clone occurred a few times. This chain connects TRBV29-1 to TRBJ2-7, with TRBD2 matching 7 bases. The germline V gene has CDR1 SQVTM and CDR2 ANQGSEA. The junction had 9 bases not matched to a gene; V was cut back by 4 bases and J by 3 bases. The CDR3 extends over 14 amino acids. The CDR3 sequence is CSVGGEGLSYEQYF. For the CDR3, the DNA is TGCAGCGTTGGGGGGGAGGGCCTCAGCTACGAGCAGTACTTC.

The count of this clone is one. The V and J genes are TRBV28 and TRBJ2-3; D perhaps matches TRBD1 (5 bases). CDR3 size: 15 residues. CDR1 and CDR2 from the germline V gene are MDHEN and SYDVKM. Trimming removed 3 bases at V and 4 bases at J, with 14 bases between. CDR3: CASSFSRVRADTQYF. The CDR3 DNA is TGTGCCAGCAGTTTCAGCAGGGTTCGGGCAGATACGCAGTATTTT. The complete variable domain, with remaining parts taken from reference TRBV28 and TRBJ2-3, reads DVKVTQSSRYLVKRTGEKVFLECVQDMDHENMFWYRQDPGLGLRLIYFSYDVKMKEKGDIPEGYSVSREKKERFSLILESASTNQTSMYLCASSFSRVRADTQYFGPGTRLTVL.

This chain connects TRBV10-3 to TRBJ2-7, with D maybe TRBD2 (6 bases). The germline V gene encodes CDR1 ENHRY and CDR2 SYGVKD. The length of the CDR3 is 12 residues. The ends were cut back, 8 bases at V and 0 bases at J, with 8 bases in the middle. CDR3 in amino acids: CAIGGISYEQYF. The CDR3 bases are TGTGCCATCGGGGGGATCTCCTACGAGCAGTACTTC.

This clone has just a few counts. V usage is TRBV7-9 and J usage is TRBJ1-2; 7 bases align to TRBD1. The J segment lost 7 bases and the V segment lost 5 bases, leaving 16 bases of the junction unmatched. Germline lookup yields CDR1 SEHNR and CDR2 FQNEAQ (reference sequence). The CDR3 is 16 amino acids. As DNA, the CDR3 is TGTGCCAGCAGCCTCTATCCCGAGGGGGCGAGTGTTGGCTACACCTTC. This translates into CASSLYPEGASVGYTF. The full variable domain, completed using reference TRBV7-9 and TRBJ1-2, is DTGVSQNPRHKITKRGQNVTFRCDPISEHNRLYWYRQTLGQGPEFLTYFQNEAQLEKSRLLSDRFSAERPKGSFSTLEIQRTEQGDSAMYLCASSLYPEGASVGYTFGSGTRLTVV.